The 16 T cell receptor beta chains in this list originate from one sample, sequenced in a study of metastatic and nonmetastatic thyroid tumors. Not a single patient had been given any form of treatment at any point before undergoing thyroid surgery. Using MiXCR, TCRdb reanalyzed the PCR reads. The top ten clones hold approximately 12% of a sample with about 13,000 clones, roughly 35% of them seen once. Sample: tumor tissue. All receptors come from a male donor with papillary thyroid cancer or a benign thyroid nodule (not recorded which). Some clones in this sample may be carry-over from other donors' samples.

This clone has just a few counts. The chain is built from TRBV11-3 and TRBJ2-2; maybe TRBD1 (6 bases). CDR1 and CDR2 (germline): SGHNT, YENEEA. The germline V and J ends were trimmed by 4 bases and 7 bases, with 13 bases remaining between them. The CDR3 sequence is 14 residues long. CDR3 bases: TGTGCCAGCAGCTCAGGGGTACACCACGGGGAGCTGTTTTTT. Protein product: CASSSGVHHGELFF.

This clone turned up a few times. The chain combines TRBV6-1 with TRBJ1-1; D not resolved. From germline, CDR1 is MNHNS and CDR2 SASEGT. This CDR3 region has 12 residues. The germline V and J ends were trimmed by 6 bases and 13 bases, with 18 bases remaining between them. CDR3 sequence (DNA): TGTGCCAGCAGGGTGGGAGGCGCTGAATTTTTCTTT. Translating it yields CASRVGGAEFFF.

This chain connects TRBV5-1 to TRBJ1-4, with D maybe TRBD1 (5 bases). V was cut by 0 bases and J by 13 bases, with 22 bases left in between. CDR3 length: 16 amino acids. The germline V gene encodes CDR1 SGHRS and CDR2 YFSETQ. The DNA of the CDR3 is TGCGCCAGCAGCTTGGCCGGGGGGACCGTCTCGGATAGACTGTTTTTT. Translation gives CASSLAGGTVSDRLFF.

In this sample, this clone turned up a few times. J is TRBJ1-5 and V is TRBV6-1; a possible D gene is TRBD1 (5 bases). Germline V CDR1 and CDR2: MNHNS, SASEGT. The CDR3 contains 13 residues. The germline V and J ends were trimmed by 1 base and 6 bases, with 7 bases remaining between them. For the CDR3, the DNA is TGTGCCAGCAGTGAAGGGGGGACTCAGCCCCAGCATTTT. Protein product: CASSEGGTQPQHF.

The chain combines TRBV11-2 with TRBJ1-2; 7 bases are a match to TRBD1. The CDR3 totals 16 residues. Per germline, CDR1 SGHAT and CDR2 FQNNGV. The V gene end was trimmed by 4 bases and the J gene end by 3 bases; junction bases not matched to a gene: 11. CDR3 bases: TGTGCCAGCAGCTCATATCAGACAGGGCGCGACTATGGCTACACCTTC. As protein: CASSSYQTGRDYGYTF.

The V and J genes are TRBV20-1 and TRBJ1-5; D not certain. The CDR3 sequence is 12 residues long. Germline V gives CDR1 DFQATT, CDR2 SNEGSKA (reference sequence). The ends were cut back, 0 bases at V and 6 bases at J, with 6 bases in the middle. The CDR3 loop is CSARDSGQPQHF. CDR3 in DNA: TGCAGTGCTAGAGATTCGGGTCAGCCCCAGCATTTT.

The chain has TRBV2 and TRBJ2-7, with D possibly being TRBD1 or TRBD2 (6 bases each). The germline V and J ends were trimmed by 7 bases and 6 bases, with 28 bases remaining between them. Germline CDR1 and CDR2: SNHLY and FYNNEI. CDR3 length equals 17 residues. The chain's CDR3 is CASNPVSSGPLRGEQYF. The CDR3 DNA follows: TGTGCCAGCAACCCGGTCTCCAGCGGGCCACTCAGGGGCGAGCAGTACTTC.

This clone has just a few counts. The rearrangement uses TRBV12-3 or TRBV12-4 and TRBJ1-2, with 9 bases identical to TRBD1. V shed 10 bases, J shed 0 bases, and the junction held 6 bases outside the gene matches. The CDR3 spans 14 residues. CDR3 in amino acids: CATRTGASNYGYTF. CDR3 sequence (DNA): TGTGCCACCCGGACAGGGGCCTCTAACTATGGCTACACCTTC.

The rearrangement links TRBV7-9 to TRBJ2-1; 7 nucleotides agree with TRBD2. This CDR3 contains 13 residues. The V gene's germline CDR1 is SEHNR and CDR2 FQNEAQ (reference sequence). V was clipped by 1 base and J by 6 bases; unmatched bases: 0. For the CDR3, the DNA is TGTGCCAGCAGCTTAGGGACTAGCAATGAGCAGTTCTTC. As protein: CASSLGTSNEQFF.

This chain links TRBV6-2 or TRBV6-3 with TRBJ1-2; tentatively, D is TRBD1 (5 bases). The CDR3 consists of 13 residues. Germline CDR1 is MNHEY and CDR2 is SVGEGT. With 3 bases removed from V and 8 bases from J, the gap between germline ends came to 13 bases. CDR3 nucleotide sequence: TGTGCCAGCAGTTATTCGGACATAAAGGGCTACACCTTC. Protein product: CASSYSDIKGYTF.

V usage is TRBV11-2 and J usage is TRBJ1-6, with a possible D match to TRBD1 (6 bases). The CDR3 covers 15 residues. V was trimmed by 0 bases and J by 8 bases, leaving 11 bases between them. Germline V gives CDR1 SGHAT, CDR2 FQNNGV. The CDR3 sequence: CASSLEGARDSPLHF. The CDR3 nucleotides read TGTGCCAGCAGCTTAGAGGGGGCGAGAGATTCACCCCTCCACTTT.

The J gene is TRBJ1-2, the V gene TRBV6-1; possibly TRBD1 for D (6 bases). Germline-derived CDR1 and CDR2 are MNHNS and SASEGT. This CDR3 spans 15 amino acids. The V gene lost 0 bases and the J gene lost 4 bases, with 12 bases spanning the gap. CDR3 amino acids: CASSEAVGGGYGYTF. The CDR3 DNA follows: TGTGCCAGCAGTGAAGCGGTGGGAGGGGGCTATGGCTACACCTTC.

This clone was observed a few times. J is TRBJ2-7 and V is TRBV7-9; D is perhaps TRBD1 (7 bases). Trimming shortened V by 11 bases and J by 7 bases, and 21 bases separated the two germline ends. Germline CDR1 is SEHNR and CDR2 is FQNEAQ (reference sequence). CDR3 length: 13 residues. CDR3 sequence reads: CAGAGTPGGEQYF. The CDR3 nucleotides are TGTGCCGGAGCCGGGACTCCAGGGGGGGAGCAGTACTTC. Supplemented by reference TRBV7-9 and TRBJ2-7, the full variable domain reads DTGVSQNPRHKITKRGQNVTFRCDPISEHNRLYWYRQTLGQGPEFLTYFQNEAQLEKSRLLSDRFSAERPKGSFSTLEIQRTEQGDSAMYLCAGAGTPGGEQYFGPGTRLTVT.

The CDR3 loop reads CAISYPGTVIPDTQYF. The CDR3 nucleotides read TGTGCCATCAGTTACCCTGGGACAGTGATTCCAGATACGCAGTATTTT. V is TRBV10-3 and J is TRBJ2-3; 7 positions agree with TRBD1. In germline, CDR1 is ENHRY, CDR2 SYGVKD. CDR3 length: 16 residues. V gave up 5 bases and J gave up 4 bases; unmatched junction bases: 12.

The J gene is TRBJ2-1, the V gene TRBV7-3; D gene ambiguous. The CDR3 runs 13 residues. The germline CDR1 and CDR2 sequences are SGHTA and FQGTGA. Trimming shortened V by 4 bases and J by 11 bases, and 15 bases separated the two germline ends. In DNA form, the CDR3 reads TGTGCCAGCAGCTCCCGAGCCTCCTCGAAGCAGTTCTTC. This translates into CASSSRASSKQFF.

This clone was detected only a few times. Relative to the germline gene, one junction end is altered; a read error may explain this. This chain uses TRBV6-1 with TRBJ1-2; D unclear. Germline loops: CDR1 MNHNS, CDR2 SASEGT. CDR3 length equals 14 residues. CDR3 sequence (DNA): TGTGCCAGCAGCGAGGAGGTTCTAGCCTATGACTACACCTTC. This translates into CASSEEVLAYDYTF.